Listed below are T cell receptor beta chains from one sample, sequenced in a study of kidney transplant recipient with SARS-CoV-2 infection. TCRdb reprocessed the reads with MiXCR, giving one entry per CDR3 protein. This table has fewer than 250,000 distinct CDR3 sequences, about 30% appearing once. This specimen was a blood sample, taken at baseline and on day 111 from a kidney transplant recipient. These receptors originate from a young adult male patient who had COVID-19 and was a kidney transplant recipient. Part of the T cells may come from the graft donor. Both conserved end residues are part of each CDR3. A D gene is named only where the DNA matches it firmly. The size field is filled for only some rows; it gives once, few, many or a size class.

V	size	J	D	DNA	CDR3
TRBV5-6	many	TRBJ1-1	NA	TGTGCCAGCAGCCCATGGGGCGGGAGCACTGAAGCTTTCTTT	CASSPWGGSTEAFF
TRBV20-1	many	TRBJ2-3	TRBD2	TGCAGTGCCACCGGGACTAGCGGGAGACGGGTGGCACAGGATACGCAGTATTTT	CSATGTSGRRVAQDTQYF
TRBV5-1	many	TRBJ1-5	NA	TGCGCCAGCAGCTTGGCCGGCGGGAGCAATCAGCCCCAGCATTTT	CASSLAGGSNQPQHF
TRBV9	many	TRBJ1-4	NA	TGTGCCAGCAGCGTAGAGGGCGGGGGAACTAATGAAAAACTGTTTTTT	CASSVEGGGTNEKLFF
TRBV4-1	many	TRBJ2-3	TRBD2	TGCGCCAGCAGCCAAGAAGGGCGGGGGAGCAGGCATACGCAGTATTTT	CASSQEGRGSRHTQYF
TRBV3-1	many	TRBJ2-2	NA	TGTGCCAGCAGCATACTAACTCCCATTTCAGGCTTGACCGGGGAGCTGTTTTTT	CASSILTPISGLTGELFF
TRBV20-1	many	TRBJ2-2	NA	TGCAGTGCTAGAGATATCGGGGAGCTGTTTTTT	CSARDIGELFF
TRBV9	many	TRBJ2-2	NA	TGTGCCAGCAGGCCCGCAGGGCCAGGGGAGCTGTTTTTT	CASRPAGPGELFF
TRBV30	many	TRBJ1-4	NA	TGTGCCTGGAGTCCTCAGACGGCCGGGAATGAAAAACTGTTTTTT	CAWSPQTAGNEKLFF
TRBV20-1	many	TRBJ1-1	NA	TGCAGTGCTAGGACGGGACTGACGAACACTGAAGCTTTCTTT	CSARTGLTNTEAFF
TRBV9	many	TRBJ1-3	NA	TGTGCCAGCAGCGCCGCAGGGCGCGGAAACACCATATATTTT	CASSAAGRGNTIYF
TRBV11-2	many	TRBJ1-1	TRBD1	TGTGCCAGCAGCTGGACGGGACAGACAAACACTGAAGCTTTCTTT	CASSWTGQTNTEAFF
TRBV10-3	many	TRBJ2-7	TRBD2	TGTGCCATCAGCCCGACTAGCGGAAGCTCCTACGAGCAGTACTTC	CAISPTSGSSYEQYF
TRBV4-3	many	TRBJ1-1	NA	TGCGCCAGCAGCCTAGGTAGGGTTAGCACTGAAGCTTTCTTT	CASSLGRVSTEAFF
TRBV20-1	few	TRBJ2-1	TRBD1	TGCAGTGCTAGAGATTGGGACAGGGGGTTCAATGAGCAGTTCTTC	CSARDWDRGFNEQFF
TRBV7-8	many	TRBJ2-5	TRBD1	TGTGCCAGCAGCTTAATCTACGGGACAGGGGGAGAGACCCAGTACTTC	CASSLIYGTGGETQYF
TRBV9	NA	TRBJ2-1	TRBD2	TGTGCCAGCAGCGCCTCCGCGACTAGCGGGAGCGAGCAGTTCTTC	CASSASATSGSEQFF
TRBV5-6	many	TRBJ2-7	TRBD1	TGTGCCAGCAGCCACCTCGGACAGGGCGACTACGAGCAGTACTTC	CASSHLGQGDYEQYF
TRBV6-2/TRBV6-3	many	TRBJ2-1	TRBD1	TGTGCCAGCAGCCGGGGACAGTCCAGCTCCTACAATGAGCAGTTCTTC	CASSRGQSSSYNEQFF
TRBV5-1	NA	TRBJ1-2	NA	TGCGCCAGCATAAGGACATCGGTTCGAAAGACCTATGGCTACACCTTC	CASIRTSVRKTYGYTF
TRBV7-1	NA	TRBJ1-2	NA	TGTGCCAGCAGCACTACATCTCACGAGGGAAAGTCCTATGGCTACACCTTC	CASSTTSHEGKSYGYTF
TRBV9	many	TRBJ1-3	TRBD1	TGTGCCACCCCAGATCCCGGGGACAGCTCTGGAAACACCATATATTTT	CATPDPGDSSGNTIYF
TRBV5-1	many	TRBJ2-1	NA	TGCGCCAGCAGCAAGGGAGTATACAATGAGCAGTTCTTC	CASSKGVYNEQFF
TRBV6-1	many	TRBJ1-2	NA	TGTGCCAGCAGTAGTATTTTAGGTGGGAGAAAGACCTATGGCTACACCTTC	CASSSILGGRKTYGYTF
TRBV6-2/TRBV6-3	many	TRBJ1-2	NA	TGTGCCAGCAGTCAGTGCTTCTGCATCGGAAAGACCTATGGCTACACCTTC	CASSQCFCIGKTYGYTF
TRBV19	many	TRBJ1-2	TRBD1	TGTGCCAGTAGTATACCTGGGACAGTGGACTATGGCTACACCTTC	CASSIPGTVDYGYTF
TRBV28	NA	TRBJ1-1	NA	TGTGCCAGCAGTTTATTAGATATGAACACTGAAGCTTTCTTT	CASSLLDMNTEAFF
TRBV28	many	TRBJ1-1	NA	TGTGCCAGCAGAAAAGGATGGACTGAAGCTTTCTTT	CASRKGWTEAFF
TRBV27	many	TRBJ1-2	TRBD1	TGTGCCAGCAGTTTATCAGGAGGGACAGATCTCTATGGCTACACCTTC	CASSLSGGTDLYGYTF
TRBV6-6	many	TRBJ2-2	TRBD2	TGTGCCAGCAGCCGCGGACTAGATAACACCGGGGAGCTGTTTTTT	CASSRGLDNTGELFF
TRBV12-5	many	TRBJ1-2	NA	TGTGCTAGTGGTCAGCGCCTTTTGCAGGGAAAGACCTATGGCTACACCTTC	CASGQRLLQGKTYGYTF
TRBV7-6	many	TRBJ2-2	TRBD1	TGTGCCAGCAGCTCGCACAGGGGGCGCGGCACCGGGGAGCTGTTTTTT	CASSSHRGRGTGELFF
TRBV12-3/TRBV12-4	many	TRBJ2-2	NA	TGTGCCAGCAGTCTTAGGTTGGTGAACACCGGGGAGCTGTTTTTT	CASSLRLVNTGELFF
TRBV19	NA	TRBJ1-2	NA	TGTGCCAGTAGTCGCGGCCTGACAAATCGAAAGACCTATGGCCACACCTTC	CASSRGLTNRKTYGHTF
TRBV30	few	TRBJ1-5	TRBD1	TGTGCCTGGAGTGTCCGGGGCAGGGGGTACAATCAGCCCCAGCATTTT	CAWSVRGRGYNQPQHF
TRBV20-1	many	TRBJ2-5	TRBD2	TGCAGTGCTAGAGATCTAGGGGCGGGAGAGCGGGAGACCCAGTACTTC	CSARDLGAGERETQYF
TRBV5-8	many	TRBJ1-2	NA	TGTGCCAGCGTTCGATATCATCCACGAAAGACCTATGGCTACACCTTC	CASVRYHPRKTYGYTF
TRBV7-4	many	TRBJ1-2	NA	TGTGCCAGCAGCGTGCCATATTCAGCTCGAAAGACCTATGGCTACACCTTC	CASSVPYSARKTYGYTF
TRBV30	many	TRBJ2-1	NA	TGTGCCTGGAGCGGGCTAGCGGAGGGGGATGAGCAGTTCTTC	CAWSGLAEGDEQFF
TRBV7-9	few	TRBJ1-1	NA	TGTGCCAGCAGCGGCCCCTTGGGGACGAACACTGAAGCTTTCTTT	CASSGPLGTNTEAFF
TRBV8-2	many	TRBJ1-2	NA	TGTGGCAGTAAAACGCCTGATAGCCGAAAGACCTATGGCTACACCTTC	CGSKTPDSRKTYGYTF
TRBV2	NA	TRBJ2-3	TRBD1	TGTGCCAGCACCCTAAGGACAGGGGGCACAGATACGCAGTATTTT	CASTLRTGGTDTQYF
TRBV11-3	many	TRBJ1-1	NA	TGTGCCAGCAGCTATGGCAGTGAAGCTTTCTTT	CASSYGSEAFF
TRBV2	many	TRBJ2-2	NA	TGTGCCAGCAATCCGCGGCAGGGGCGGACCGGGGAGCTGTTTTTT	CASNPRQGRTGELFF
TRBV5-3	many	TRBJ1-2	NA	TGTGCCAGACCAGCACAAGTGGTGAGAAAGACCTATGGCTACACCTTC	CARPAQVVRKTYGYTF
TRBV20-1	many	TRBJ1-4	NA	TGCAGTGCAACCGGGACAAAGCAATTGGGGCTGTTTTTT	CSATGTKQLGLFF